The T cell receptor beta chain described here comes from a study of blood T cell repertoires in COVID-19. Germline V gene data show CDR1 as SGHRS and CDR2 as YFSETQ. The CDR3 length is 14 residues. The V end lost 6 bases, the J end lost 4 bases, and 13 bases lay between the germline ends. Libraries were prepared by immunoSEQ multiplex PCR; TCRdb keeps only in-frame clonotypes and omits some of them. The sample has under 550,000 clones, about 90% seen once. Material: peripheral blood. This clonotype originated in a man aged 18 to 35 with COVID-19, enrolled during active disease. The chain recombines TRBV5-1 with TRBJ2-2; tentative D call: TRBD1 (6 bases). CDR3 loop: CASTVRTATGELFF. The CDR3 region has the DNA TGCGCCAGCACGGTGAGGACAGCCACCGGGGAGCTGTTTTTT.